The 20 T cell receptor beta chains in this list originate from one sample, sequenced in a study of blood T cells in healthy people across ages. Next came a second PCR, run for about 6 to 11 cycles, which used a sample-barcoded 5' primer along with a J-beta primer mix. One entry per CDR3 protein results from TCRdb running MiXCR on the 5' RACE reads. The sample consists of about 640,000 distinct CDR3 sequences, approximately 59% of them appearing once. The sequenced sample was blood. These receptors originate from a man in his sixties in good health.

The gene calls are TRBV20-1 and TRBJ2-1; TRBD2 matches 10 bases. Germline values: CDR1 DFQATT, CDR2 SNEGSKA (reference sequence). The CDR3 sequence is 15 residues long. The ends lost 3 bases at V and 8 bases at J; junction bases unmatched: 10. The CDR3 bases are TGCAGTGCTAGTGTCCCAAGCGGGGGGGTCGATGAGCAGTTCTTC. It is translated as CSASVPSGGVDEQFF.

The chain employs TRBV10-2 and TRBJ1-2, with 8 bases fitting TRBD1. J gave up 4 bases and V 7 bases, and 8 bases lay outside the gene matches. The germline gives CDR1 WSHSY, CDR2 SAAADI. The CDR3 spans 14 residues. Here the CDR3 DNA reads TGCGCCAGCAATCCCAGGGGGCTCAGCTATGGCTACACCTTC. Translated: CASNPRGLSYGYTF.

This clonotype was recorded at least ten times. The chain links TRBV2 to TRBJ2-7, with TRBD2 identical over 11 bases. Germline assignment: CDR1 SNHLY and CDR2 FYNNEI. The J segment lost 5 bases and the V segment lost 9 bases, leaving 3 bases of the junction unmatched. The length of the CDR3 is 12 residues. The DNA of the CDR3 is TGTGCCAGTTTACTAGCGGGGGACGAGCAGTACTTC. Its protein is CASLLAGDEQYF. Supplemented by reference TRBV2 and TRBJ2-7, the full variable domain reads EPEVTQTPSHQVTQMGQEVILRCVPISNHLYFYWYRQILGQKVEFLVSFYNNEISEKSEIFDDQFSVERPDGSNFTLKIRSTKLEDSAMYFCASLLAGDEQYFGPGTRLTVT.

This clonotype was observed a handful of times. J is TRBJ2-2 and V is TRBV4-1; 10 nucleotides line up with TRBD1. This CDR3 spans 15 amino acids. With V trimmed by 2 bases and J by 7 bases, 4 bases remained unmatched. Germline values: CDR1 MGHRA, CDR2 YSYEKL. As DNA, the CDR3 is TGCGCCAGCAGCCAATCCGACAGGGGGCACGGGGAGCTGTTTTTT. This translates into CASSQSDRGHGELFF.

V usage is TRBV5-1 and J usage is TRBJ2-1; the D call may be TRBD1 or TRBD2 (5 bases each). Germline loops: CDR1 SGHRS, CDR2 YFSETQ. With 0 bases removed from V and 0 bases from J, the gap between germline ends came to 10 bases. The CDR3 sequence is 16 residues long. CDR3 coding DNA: TGCGCCAGCAGCTTGGACGGGACCAGCTCCTACAATGAGCAGTTCTTC. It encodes CASSLDGTSSYNEQFF.

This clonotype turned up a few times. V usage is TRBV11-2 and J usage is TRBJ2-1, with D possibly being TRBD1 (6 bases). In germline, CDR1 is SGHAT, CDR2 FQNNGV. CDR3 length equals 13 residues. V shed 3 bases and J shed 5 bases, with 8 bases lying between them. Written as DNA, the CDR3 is TGTGCCAGCAGCTTGGGACAACACAATGAGCAGTTCTTC. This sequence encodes CASSLGQHNEQFF.

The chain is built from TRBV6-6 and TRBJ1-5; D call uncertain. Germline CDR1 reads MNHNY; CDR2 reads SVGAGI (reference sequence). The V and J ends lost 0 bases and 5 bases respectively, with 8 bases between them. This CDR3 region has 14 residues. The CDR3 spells CASSYSRRDQPQHF. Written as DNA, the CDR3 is TGTGCCAGCAGTTACTCGAGGAGGGATCAGCCCCAGCATTTT.

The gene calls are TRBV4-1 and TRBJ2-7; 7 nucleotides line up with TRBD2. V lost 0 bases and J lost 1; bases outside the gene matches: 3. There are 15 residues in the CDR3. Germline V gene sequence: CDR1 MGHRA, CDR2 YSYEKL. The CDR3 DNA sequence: TGCGCCAGCAGCCAAGACTGGACTAGATCCTACGAGCAGTACTTC. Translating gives CASSQDWTRSYEQYF.

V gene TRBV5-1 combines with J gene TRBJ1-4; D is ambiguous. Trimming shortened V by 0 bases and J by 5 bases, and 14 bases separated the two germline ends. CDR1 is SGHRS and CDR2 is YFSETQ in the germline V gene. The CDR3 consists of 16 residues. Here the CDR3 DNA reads TGCGCCAGCAGCTTGGATGACAAGGGCTCCAATGAAAAACTGTTTTTT. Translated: CASSLDDKGSNEKLFF.

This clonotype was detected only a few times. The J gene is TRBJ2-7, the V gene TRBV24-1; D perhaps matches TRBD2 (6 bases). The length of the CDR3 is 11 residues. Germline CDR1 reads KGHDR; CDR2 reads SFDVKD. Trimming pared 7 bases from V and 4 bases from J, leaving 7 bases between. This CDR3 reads CATRGLYEQYF. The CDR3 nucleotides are TGTGCCACCAGGGGACTGTACGAGCAGTACTTC.

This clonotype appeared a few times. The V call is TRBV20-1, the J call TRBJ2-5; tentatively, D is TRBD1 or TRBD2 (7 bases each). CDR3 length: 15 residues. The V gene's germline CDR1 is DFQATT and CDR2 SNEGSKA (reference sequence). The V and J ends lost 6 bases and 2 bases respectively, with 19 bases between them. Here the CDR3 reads CSANDAGGGQETQYF. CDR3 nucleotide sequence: TGCAGTGCAAATGACGCAGGGGGGGGACAAGAGACCCAGTACTTC.

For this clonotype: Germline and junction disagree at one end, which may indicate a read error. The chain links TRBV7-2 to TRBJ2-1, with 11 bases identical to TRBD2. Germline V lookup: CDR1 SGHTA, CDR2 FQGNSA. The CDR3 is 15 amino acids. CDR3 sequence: CASSIAGGLNNKQFF. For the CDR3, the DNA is TGTGCCAGCAGTATAGCGGGGGGGCTGAACAATAAGCAGTTCTTC. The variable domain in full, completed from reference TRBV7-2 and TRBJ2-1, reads GAGVSQSPSNKVTEKGKDVELRCDPISGHTALYWYRQSLGQGLEFLIYFQGNSAPDKSGLPSDRFSAERTGGSVSTLTIQRTQQEDSAVYLCASSIAGGLNNKQFFGPGTRLTVL.

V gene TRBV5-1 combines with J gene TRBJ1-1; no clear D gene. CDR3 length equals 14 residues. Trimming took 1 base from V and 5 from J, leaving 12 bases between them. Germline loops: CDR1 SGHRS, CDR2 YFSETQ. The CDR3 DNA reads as TGCGCCAGCAGCTTGTTAGAGATTGGAACTGAAGCTTTCTTT. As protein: CASSLLEIGTEAFF. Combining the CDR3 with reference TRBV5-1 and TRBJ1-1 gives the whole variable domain KAGVTQTPRYLIKTRGQQVTLSCSPISGHRSVSWYQQTPGQGLQFLFEYFSETQRNKGNFPGRFSGRQFSNSRSEMNVSTLELGDSALYLCASSLLEIGTEAFFGQGTRLTVV.

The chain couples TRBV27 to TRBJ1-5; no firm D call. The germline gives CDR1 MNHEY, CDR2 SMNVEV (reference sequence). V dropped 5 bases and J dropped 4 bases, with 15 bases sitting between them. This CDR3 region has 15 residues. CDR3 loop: CASSPGRGGNQPQHF. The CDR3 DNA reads TGTGCCAGCAGTCCCGGCCGAGGAGGAAATCAGCCCCAGCATTTT.

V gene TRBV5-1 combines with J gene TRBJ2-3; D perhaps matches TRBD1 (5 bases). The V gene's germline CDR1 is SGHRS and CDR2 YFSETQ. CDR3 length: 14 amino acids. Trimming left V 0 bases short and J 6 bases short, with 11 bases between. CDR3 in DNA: TGCGCCAGCAGCTTGGAGGCAGGGTCCGATACGCAGTATTTT. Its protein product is CASSLEAGSDTQYF.

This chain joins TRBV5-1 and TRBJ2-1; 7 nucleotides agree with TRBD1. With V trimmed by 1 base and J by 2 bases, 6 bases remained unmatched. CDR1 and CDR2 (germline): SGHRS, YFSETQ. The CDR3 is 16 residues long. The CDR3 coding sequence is TGCGCCAGCAGCTTGCGGACAGGTATAACCTACAATGAGCAGTTCTTC. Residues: CASSLRTGITYNEQFF.

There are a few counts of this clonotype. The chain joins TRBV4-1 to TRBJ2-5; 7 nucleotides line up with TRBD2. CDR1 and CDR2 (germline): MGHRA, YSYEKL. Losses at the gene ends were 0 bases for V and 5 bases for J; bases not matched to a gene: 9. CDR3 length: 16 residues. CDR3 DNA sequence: TGCGCCAGCAGCCAAGATGGAGCGGGGAGTACGGAGACCCAGTACTTC. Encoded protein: CASSQDGAGSTETQYF.

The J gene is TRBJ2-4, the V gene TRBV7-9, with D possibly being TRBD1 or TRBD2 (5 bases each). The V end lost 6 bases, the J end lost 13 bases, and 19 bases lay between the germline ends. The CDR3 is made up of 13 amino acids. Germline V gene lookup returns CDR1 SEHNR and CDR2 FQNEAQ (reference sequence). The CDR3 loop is CASSPMGQGPQYF. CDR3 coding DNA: TGTGCCAGCAGTCCTATGGGCCAGGGACCGCAGTACTTC.

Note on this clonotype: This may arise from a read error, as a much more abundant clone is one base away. CDR3 sequence: CASSSDRYQETQYF. Written as DNA, the CDR3 is TGTGCCAGCAGCTCGGACAGGTACCAAGAGACCCAGTACTTC. This chain uses TRBV11-2 with TRBJ2-5, with TRBD1 matching 7 bases. Looked up from germline, CDR1 is SGHAT and CDR2 is FQNNGV. The ends lost 4 bases at V and 0 bases at J; junction bases unmatched: 2. The CDR3 runs to 14 residues.

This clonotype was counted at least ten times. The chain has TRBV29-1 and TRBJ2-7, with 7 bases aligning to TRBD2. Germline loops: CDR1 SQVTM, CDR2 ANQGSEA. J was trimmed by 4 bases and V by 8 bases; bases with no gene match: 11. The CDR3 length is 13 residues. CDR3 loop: CSPGGEGGYEQYF. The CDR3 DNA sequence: TGCAGCCCTGGGGGGGAAGGTGGTTACGAGCAGTACTTC.